The table lists the clone carrying this T cell receptor (beta chain) with many counts. Per germline, CDR1 SGHRS and CDR2 YFSETQ. CDR3 length: 15 amino acids. Trimming removed 5 bases from V and 0 bases from J, with 14 bases in between. The data stem from a study of T-cell reconstitution after alpha-beta-depleted transplantation in children. TCRbeta library preparation incorporated unique molecular identifiers. In TCRdb, the PCR reads were re-called with MiXCR into one record per CDR3 protein. The table shows some 75,000 distinct CDR3 sequences, with 5.5% to 7.5% occurring only once. Source: PBMCs from the stem cell graft donor, taken from the stem cell graft. The TCR comes from a human donor who donated a stem cell graft to a child with acute lymphoblastic leukemia. The chain carries TRBV5-1 and TRBJ1-1; D possibly corresponds to TRBD1 (5 bases). CDR3 coding DNA: TGCGCCAGCAGTCCCGACAGAAGCATGAACACTGAAGCTTTCTTT. Translation gives CASSPDRSMNTEAFF.